This T cell receptor (beta chain) was sequenced during a study of breast tumors, draining lymph nodes, adjacent tissues. Study-level points and caveats: Tumor repertoires ranked between lymph nodes and nontumor tissue in diversity, with V and J gene preferences. That most tumor T cells come from lymph nodes remained unproven. Findings are consistent with lymph node origin and intratumoral expansion of most tumor T cells. Compared with basal-like, luminal-like tumors shared significantly more repertoire with nontumor tissue.

MiXCR, applied by TCRdb to the multiplex PCR reads, yields one record per CDR3 protein. The table shows 150,000 to 250,000 distinct CDR3 sequences, with roughly 29% occurring only once. The CDR3 contains 14 residues. V was pared by 4 bases and J by 5 bases, with 15 bases between. Germline V gene lookup returns CDR1 SGHDT and CDR2 YYEEEE. The lymph nodes were axillary draining lymph nodes from breast cancer patients. To note about this clonotype: What it binds is not known. Being one base from a much bigger clone, this may be a read error.

Material: axillary lymph node tissue. The sequence was obtained from a female donor with breast cancer. Some clones in this sample may be carry-over from other donors' samples. V and J are TRBV5-6 and TRBJ2-5, with TRBD1 as a possible D gene (6 bases). Written as DNA, the CDR3 is TGTGCCAGCAGCACTAGGACAGCGTTCGAGACCCAGTACTTC. Residues: CASSTRTAFETQYF. Full variable domain (remainder filled in from reference TRBV5-6 and TRBJ2-5): DAGVTQSPTHLIKTRGQQVTLRCSPKSGHDTVSWYQQALGQGPQFIFQYYEEEERQRGNFPDRFSGHQFPNYSSELNVNALLLGDSALYLCASSTRTAFETQYFGPGTRLLVL.